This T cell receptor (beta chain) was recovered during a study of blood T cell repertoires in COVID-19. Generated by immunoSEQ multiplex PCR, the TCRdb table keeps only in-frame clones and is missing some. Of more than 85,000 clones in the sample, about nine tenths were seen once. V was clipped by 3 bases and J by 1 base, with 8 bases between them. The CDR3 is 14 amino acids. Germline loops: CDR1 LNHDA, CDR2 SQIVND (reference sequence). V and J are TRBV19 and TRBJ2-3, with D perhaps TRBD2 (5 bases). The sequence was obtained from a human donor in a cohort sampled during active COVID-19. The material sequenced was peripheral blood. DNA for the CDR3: TGTGCCAGTAGTATCCGGGGAGGCACAGATACGCAGTATTTT. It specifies CASSIRGGTDTQYF.